The rows below give T cell receptor beta chains drawn from one sample of a study of cytomegalovirus exposure and HLA in healthy donors. Profiled with immunoSEQ multiplex PCR; TCRdb holds only in-frame clones, not every one. In the table there are about 140,000 clones, around 73% of which are singletons. The sequencing sample was made of PBMCs. Source of these receptors: a female donor in good health and CMV-seronegative. Each CDR3 is given with its conserved first and last residue. The D gene is left open where the match is weak. Only part of the rows carry a size: once, few, many, or a class if the clone is expanded.

TRBJ2-2,14,TRBV6-5,.,TRBD2,TGTGCCAGCAGTTATAGCGGGGACACCGGGGAGCTGTTTTTT,CASSYSGDTGELFF
TRBJ1-1,15,TRBV25-1,few,TRBD1,TGTGCCAGCGGAGGGCGTCAGGGGGCGAGCACTGAAGCTTTCTTT,CASGGRQGASTEAFF
TRBJ2-7,13,TRBV2,few,.,TGTGCCAGCGGCGAGCAGGGTCCCTCTGAGCAGTACTTC,CASGEQGPSEQYF
TRBJ2-5,17,TRBV5-1,.,TRBD1,TGCGCCAGCAGCTTGGCCACTGGGACAGGGGGCGAGGTGACCCAGTACTTC,CASSLATGTGGEVTQYF
TRBJ2-3,16,TRBV23-1,.,TRBD1,TGCGCCAGCAGTCAAGCCGTCGGGACAGGGACAGATACGCAGTATTTT,CASSQAVGTGTDTQYF
TRBJ2-1,17,TRBV28,few,TRBD2,TGTGCCAGCAGACCTCAGAGCGGGAGGGGGTCCTACAATGAGCAGTTCTTC,CASRPQSGRGSYNEQFF
TRBJ1-4,15,TRBV2,.,.,TGTGCCAGCAGCGACACAGGGTCGGTAGATGAAAAACTGTTTTTT,CASSDTGSVDEKLFF
TRBJ1-3,11,TRBV25-1,few,.,TGTGCCAGCACCACAGGAAACACCATATATTTT,CASTTGNTIYF
TRBJ2-7,11,TRBV4-1,few,.,TGCGCCAGCAGCGAGGACTACGAGCAGTACTTC,CASSEDYEQYF
TRBJ1-2,13,TRBV28,.,.,TGTGCCAGCAGTTTAGTTCTAGGAGGTGGCTACACCTTC,CASSLVLGGGYTF
TRBJ1-1,13,TRBV19,few,.,TGTGCCAGTAGTATCGGTGTTATCACTGAAGCTTTCTTT,CASSIGVITEAFF
TRBJ2-7,14,TRBV15,.,TRBD2,TGTGCCACCAGCGCCCTAGGGGAGGGATGGGAGCAGTACTTC,CATSALGEGWEQYF
TRBJ2-7,17,TRBV10-1,.,TRBD2,TGCGCCAGCAGTGAGTCCTCGGGACTAGCGGAGATCTACGAGCAGTACTTC,CASSESSGLAEIYEQYF
TRBJ2-3,17,TRBV10-3,.,.,TGTGCCATCAGCCAGCGTCGACTGACGGGGGTTGGAGATACGCAGTATTTT,CAISQRRLTGVGDTQYF
TRBJ1-2,18,TRBV7-3,.,TRBD1,TGTGCCAGCAGCCCAGGACAGGGGGATACAGTCCCTAACTATGGCTACACCTTC,CASSPGQGDTVPNYGYTF
TRBJ2-7,14,TRBV11-2,.,TRBD1,TGTGCCAGCAGCTTTCAACAGGGGGCGCGCGAGCAGTACTTC,CASSFQQGAREQYF
TRBJ1-5,13,TRBV18,.,.,TGTGCCAGCTCACCGGACAGAAATCAGCCCCAGCATTTT,CASSPDRNQPQHF
TRBJ2-7,15,TRBV7-9,.,.,TGTGCCAGCAGCTTTTCGAGGGCCGGGTCCTACGAGCAGTACTTC,CASSFSRAGSYEQYF
TRBJ2-7,13,TRBV27,.,.,TGTGCCAGCATGGGGGGGCGCGTCTACGAGCAGTACTTC,CASMGGRVYEQYF
TRBJ2-2,19,TRBV10-3,.,TRBD2,TGTGCCTCCAACCCGTTGGGGACTAGCGGGGCGGCGAACACCGGGGAGCTGTTTTTT,CASNPLGTSGAANTGELFF
TRBJ1-5,12,TRBV6-1,.,.,TGTGCCAGCTCAGGGGGCAATCAGCCCCAGCATTTT,CASSGGNQPQHF
TRBJ1-2,14,TRBV27,few,TRBD1,TGTGCCAGCAGCATACAGGGGGCAAACTATGGCTACACCTTC,CASSIQGANYGYTF
TRBJ1-1,15,TRBV5-6,.,.,TGTGCCAGCAGCGGGCGGAGGGGTAGGAACACTGAAGCTTTCTTT,CASSGRRGRNTEAFF
TRBJ1-1,12,TRBV6-6,few,.,TGTGCCAGCAGTAACGAGGTCAAGACAGCTTTCTTT,CASSNEVKTAFF
TRBJ2-3,17,TRBV7-8,.,TRBD2,TGTGCCAGCAGTCTAGCGGGGGGGCCTTCGGGGACAGATACGCAGTATTTT,CASSLAGGPSGTDTQYF
TRBJ2-7,15,TRBV11-1,.,TRBD2,TGTGCCAGCAGCAGTACTAGCGGGAGCTCCTACGAGCAGTACTTC,CASSSTSGSSYEQYF
TRBJ2-7,12,TRBV30,.,.,TGTGCCTGGACCGGGTATGGCTACGAGCAGTACTTC,CAWTGYGYEQYF
TRBJ1-1,17,TRBV13,.,.,TGTGCCAGCAGCTTAGGGGCAGCGGGCGTAGTGAACACTGAAGCTTTCTTT,CASSLGAAGVVNTEAFF
TRBJ2-1,14,TRBV27,.,.,.,CASSFLAGYNEQFF
TRBJ1-3,12,TRBV15,.,.,TGTGCCACCAGCAGAGAGAGGAACACCATATATTTT,CATSRERNTIYF
TRBJ1-1,16,TRBV15,.,TRBD1,TGTGCCACCAGCAGAAGAGTCGGGACAGGATCCACTGAAGCTTTCTTT,CATSRRVGTGSTEAFF
TRBJ2-2,15,TRBV19,.,TRBD1,TGTGCCAGTACCCCGACAGGGGGCCACACCGGGGAGCTGTTTTTT,CASTPTGGHTGELFF
TRBJ1-6,15,TRBV9,.,.,TGTGCCAGCAGCGTTAACGTGGGGCTTGGTTCACCCCTCCACTTT,CASSVNVGLGSPLHF
TRBJ1-4,12,TRBV30,.,.,TGTGCCTGGGACAGAGCTAATGAAAAACTGTTTTTT,CAWDRANEKLFF
TRBJ1-1,18,TRBV27,.,TRBD1,TGTGCCAGCAGTTTTATCGGAGGTTTGGGACAGGGGGTAATTGAAGCTTTCTTT,CASSFIGGLGQGVIEAFF
TRBJ2-7,14,TRBV7-9,few,TRBD1,TGTTCCAGCAGCTTAGGACAGGGGGCCTACGAGCAGTACTTC,CSSSLGQGAYEQYF
TRBJ1-1,13,TRBV18,.,.,TGTGCCAGCTCATCTGACTTGAACACTGAAGCTTTCTTT,CASSSDLNTEAFF
TRBJ1-3,15,TRBV28,.,.,TGTGCCAGCAGTTCGGACTTACTCTCTGGAAACACCATATATTTT,CASSSDLLSGNTIYF
TRBJ2-7,14,TRBV6-5,.,.,TGTGCCAGCAGACGTACCCCAGGGACCTACGAGCAGTACTTC,CASRRTPGTYEQYF
TRBJ1-2,11,TRBV6-6,.,.,TGTGCCAGCAGTTCCATTTATGGCTACACCTTC,CASSSIYGYTF
TRBJ2-7,14,TRBV5-1,.,.,TGCGCCAGCAGCCCAGATCCGACAGGTTACGAGCAGTACTTC,CASSPDPTGYEQYF
TRBJ1-3,16,TRBV7-8,.,.,TGTGCCAGCAGCTTTGCTGAAGGGGGCTCTGGAAACACCATATATTTT,CASSFAEGGSGNTIYF
TRBJ1-5,14,TRBV7-9,.,TRBD1,TGTGCCAGCAGCGTGGGACAGGTACATCAGCCCCAGCATTTT,CASSVGQVHQPQHF
TRBJ1-2,13,TRBV9,.,.,TGTGCCAGCAGCCCCGGAGGGTCGGGTGGCTACACCTTC,CASSPGGSGGYTF
TRBJ1-1,17,TRBV5-1,.,.,TGCGCCAGCAGCTTGAAGGGATCAGGGGCTCCTCACACTGAAGCTTTCTTT,CASSLKGSGAPHTEAFF
TRBJ2-7,11,TRBV29-1,few,.,TGCAGCGTTGGGGGACTCTACGAGCAGTACTTC,CSVGGLYEQYF